These 29 T cell receptor beta chains originate from one sample sequenced in a study of blood T cell repertoires in COVID-19. Method: immunoSEQ multiplex PCR; TCRdb's copy keeps in-frame clones and lacks some. The sample comprises fewer than 350,000 clones, around 90% of which are singletons, and about 1.7% rests with the top ten. The sequencing sample was made of PBMCs or T cells enriched from blood (not recorded which). The receptors derive from a woman aged 40 to 50 who had recovered from COVID-19.

This chain links TRBV5-8 with TRBJ1-2, with TRBD1 as a possible D gene (6 bases). The CDR3 loop spans 12 amino acids. The V and J ends lost 8 bases and 5 bases respectively, with 13 bases between them. Germline V gives CDR1 SGHTS, CDR2 YDEGEE. The CDR3 DNA is TGTGCCAGTACAGGGATAGGGTATGGCTACACCTTC. Amino acid sequence: CASTGIGYGYTF.

This clone has just a few counts. V and J are TRBV11-2 and TRBJ1-2; 7 nucleotides match TRBD1. The CDR3 spans 13 residues. Germline CDR1 SGHAT, CDR2 FQNNGV. Trimming at V came to 5 bases and at J to 8 bases, leaving 8 bases not matched to a gene. CDR3 nucleotides: TGTGCCAGCAGCGTTGACAGGGTCGACGGCTACACCTTC. Amino acids: CASSVDRVDGYTF. Full variable domain (outside the CDR3, taken from reference TRBV11-2 and TRBJ1-2): EAGVAQSPRYKIIEKRQSVAFWCNPISGHATLYWYQQILGQGPKLLIQFQNNGVVDDSQLPKDRFSAERLKGVDSTLKIQPAKLEDSAVYLCASSVDRVDGYTFGSGTRLTVV.

This clone occurred once. The genes are TRBV5-1 and TRBJ1-1, with D tentatively TRBD1 (5 bases). V lost 2 bases to trimming and J lost 7 bases, with 18 bases between them. The CDR3 runs to 15 residues. The V gene's germline CDR1 is SGHRS and CDR2 YFSETQ. CDR3 DNA sequence: TGCGCCAGCAGCTTTGGGGCGATAGAGACAAGTGAAGCTTTCTTT. Amino acid sequence: CASSFGAIETSEAFF.

This clone was counted once. The chain links TRBV9 to TRBJ1-2; D ambiguous. Per germline, CDR1 SGDLS and CDR2 YYNGEE. The V and J ends lost 3 bases and 2 bases respectively, with 8 bases between them. This CDR3 is 13 amino acids long. CDR3: CASSGAPNYGYTF. Written as DNA, the CDR3 is TGTGCCAGCAGCGGGGCCCCCAACTATGGCTACACCTTC.

This chain connects TRBV5-1 to TRBJ1-1; D unresolved. There are 13 residues in the CDR3. The germline V gene has CDR1 SGHRS and CDR2 YFSETQ. The V end was cut by 9 bases, the J end by 1 base, with 13 bases between. The CDR3 DNA sequence: TGCGCCACCTCCCAGGTCTCGAACACTGAAGCTTTCTTT. Its protein product is CATSQVSNTEAFF. Looking up the rest from reference TRBV5-1 and TRBJ1-1 gives the full variable domain: KAGVTQTPRYLIKTRGQQVTLSCSPISGHRSVSWYQQTPGQGLQFLFEYFSETQRNKGNFPGRFSGRQFSNSRSEMNVSTLELGDSALYLCATSQVSNTEAFFGQGTRLTVV.

V is TRBV9 and J is TRBJ1-6, with a tentative D call TRBD1 (5 bases). CDR3 length: 13 residues. Germline-derived CDR1 and CDR2 are SGDLS and YYNGEE. V was shortened by 4 bases and J by 9 bases, with 11 bases between the two germline ends. CDR3 nucleotides: TGTGCCAGCAGCCCCGGCGGGGGTTCACCCCTCCACTTT. As protein: CASSPGGGSPLHF.

V usage is TRBV6-5 and J usage is TRBJ1-2; weak D call: TRBD1 (6 bases). V lost 5 bases, J lost 7 bases, and 11 bases lay in between. The V gene's germline CDR1 is MNHEY and CDR2 SVGAGI. The CDR3 has 12 residues. CDR3 sequence: CASSHRVAGYTF. The CDR3 bases are TGTGCCAGCAGTCACAGGGTGGCTGGCTACACCTTC.

The chain has TRBV2 and TRBJ1-2; 8 nucleotides line up with TRBD1. Germline V gene data show CDR1 as SNHLY and CDR2 as FYNNEI. V shed 6 bases and J 3 bases; nucleotides not matched to a gene: 6. The length of the CDR3 is 14 residues. This CDR3 reads CASSDPGQDYGYTF. CDR3 DNA sequence: TGTGCCAGCAGCGACCCGGGACAGGACTATGGCTACACCTTC.

This clone appeared once. V is TRBV12-5 and J is TRBJ1-3, with a weak D call TRBD1 (6 bases). Deletions cut 3 bases from V and 4 bases from J, with 10 bases between. Germline CDR1 is LGHNT and CDR2 is FRNRAP. This CDR3 spans 14 amino acids. CDR3 bases: TGTGCTAGTGGTTTAGGGACATACGGAAACACCATATATTTT. Amino acids: CASGLGTYGNTIYF.

The chain recombines TRBV25-1 with TRBJ2-5; TRBD2 aligns across 11 bases. This CDR3 has 15 amino acids. V dropped 8 bases and J dropped 5; count of bases not matched to a gene: 10. CDR1 MGHDK and CDR2 SYGVNS come from the germline V gene. The CDR3 loop reads CASGRLAGGPETQYF. The CDR3, as DNA: TGTGCCAGCGGCCGGCTAGCGGGGGGCCCGGAGACCCAGTACTTC.

The chain has TRBV11-1 and TRBJ2-1, with 7 bases that match TRBD1. In germline, CDR1 is SGHAT, CDR2 FQDESV (reference sequence). The CDR3 runs 15 residues. The ends lost 4 bases at V and 5 bases at J; junction bases unmatched: 8. DNA for the CDR3: TGTGCCAGCAGCTACGGGACAGCAAGCAACAATGAGCAGTTCTTC. This translates into CASSYGTASNNEQFF.

This clone was counted a few times. The chain employs TRBV4-1 and TRBJ1-3; D is unclear. The V and J ends lost 1 base and 0 bases respectively, with 10 bases between them. The CDR3 extends over 16 amino acids. CDR1 is MGHRA, CDR2 YSYEKL, per germline. CDR3 nucleotides: TGCGCCAGCAGCCAAGCTAGCGTGATCTCTGGAAACACCATATATTTT. This codes for CASSQASVISGNTIYF.

V gene TRBV7-9 combines with J gene TRBJ1-4; the match to TRBD1 covers 7 bases. The J segment lost 3 bases and the V segment lost 7 bases, leaving 5 bases of the junction unmatched. Germline values: CDR1 SEHNR, CDR2 FQNEAQ (reference sequence). The CDR3 covers 14 residues. CDR3 bases: TGTGCCAGCAAAAGGGACAGCCCTAATGAAAAACTGTTTTTT. Amino acids: CASKRDSPNEKLFF.

In DNA, the CDR3 is TGTGCCAGCAGCTTATCGGGTCTAGCGGGGGGGATAGCCTACAATGAGCAGTTCTTC. Translated, it gives CASSLSGLAGGIAYNEQFF. This chain connects TRBV7-9 to TRBJ2-1; 12 bases are shared with TRBD2. V dropped 2 bases and J dropped 2; count of bases not matched to a gene: 10. The V gene's germline CDR1 is SEHNR and CDR2 FQNEAQ (reference sequence). CDR3 size: 19 residues.

The rearrangement uses TRBV6-5 and TRBJ1-5; no clear D gene. CDR3 length: 14 amino acids. Trimming cost V 7 bases and J 0 bases, with 10 bases left between them. From germline, CDR1 is MNHEY and CDR2 SVGAGI. This CDR3 is CASTPSHSNQPQHF. As DNA, the CDR3 is TGTGCCAGCACCCCATCCCATAGCAATCAGCCCCAGCATTTT.

The rearrangement links TRBV7-9 to TRBJ1-1; the D gene is possibly TRBD1 (5 bases). This CDR3 has 15 residues. V was pared by 5 bases and J by 0 bases, with 13 bases between. Looked up from germline, CDR1 is SEHNR and CDR2 is FQNEAQ (reference sequence). The CDR3 loop is CASSTQTAMNTEAFF. The CDR3 nucleotides read TGTGCCAGCAGCACTCAGACAGCGATGAACACTGAAGCTTTCTTT.

The genes are TRBV9 and TRBJ2-3; TRBD1 agrees at 10 bases. The CDR3 runs to 15 residues. Germline V gene data show CDR1 as SGDLS and CDR2 as YYNGEE. V shed 3 bases, J shed 4 bases, and the junction held 5 bases outside the gene matches. CDR3 sequence: CASSDRDRGADTQYF. The CDR3 DNA follows: TGTGCCAGCAGCGACCGGGACAGGGGTGCAGATACGCAGTATTTT.

This chain connects TRBV21-1 to TRBJ2-7; the table's D gene call, TRBD1, was not cross checked with the DNA. TRBV21-1 constitutes a pseudogene. The CDR3 contains 16 residues. This CDR3 reads CASSKDTRNSSYEQYF. CDR3 DNA sequence: TGTGCCAGCAGCAAAGATACCCGGAACAGCTCCTACGAGCAGTACTTC.

The chain has TRBV7-9 and TRBJ1-2; TRBD1 aligns across 10 bases. J gave up 5 bases and V 5 bases, and 8 bases lay outside the gene matches. CDR1 and CDR2 (germline): SEHNR, FQNEAQ (reference sequence). The CDR3 length is 15 residues. In nucleotides, the CDR3 is TGTGCCAGCAGCCCTCGACAGGGGGCGAATTATGGCTACACCTTC. Its translation is CASSPRQGANYGYTF.

J is TRBJ1-1 and V is TRBV27; tentative D call: TRBD1 (6 bases). Germline CDR1 is MNHEY and CDR2 is SMNVEV (reference sequence). The CDR3 extends over 13 amino acids. Between the trimmed V and J ends, which lost 6 bases and 8 bases, there was a span of 16 bases. CDR3 sequence reads: CASRAAQGSEAFF. The CDR3 coding sequence is TGTGCCAGCAGAGCGGCACAGGGCTCGGAAGCTTTCTTT.

This chain connects TRBV3-1 (or the pseudogene TRBV3-2) to TRBJ1-2, with 7 bases aligning to TRBD1. Per the germline V gene, CDR1 is LGHDT and CDR2 is YNNKEL (reference sequence). V lost 0 bases, J lost 4 bases, and 5 bases stayed unmatched. The CDR3 covers 15 residues. CDR3 sequence reads: CASSQDRQGGYGYTF. The CDR3 DNA sequence: TGTGCCAGCAGCCAAGATCGGCAGGGGGGCTATGGCTACACCTTC.

The chain has TRBV5-1 and TRBJ2-1; 8 bases fit TRBD2. Germline CDR1 SGHRS, CDR2 YFSETQ. The CDR3 loop spans 19 amino acids. After removal of 4 bases from V and 0 bases from J, the junction contained 15 bases not matched to a gene. The CDR3 region has the DNA TGCGCCAGCAGCCGCCAACCGGAGAGCGGGGGTAGCTCCTACAATGAGCAGTTCTTC. It encodes CASSRQPESGGSSYNEQFF.

The V call is TRBV2, the J call TRBJ1-2; 9 bases agree with TRBD1. With 4 bases clipped from V and 4 bases from J, the junction kept 4 bases outside the gene matches. The CDR3 has 14 residues. Germline V gene data show CDR1 as SNHLY and CDR2 as FYNNEI. The CDR3 sequence is CASSGTGVIYGYTF. The CDR3 DNA follows: TGTGCCAGCAGTGGGACAGGGGTAATCTATGGCTACACCTTC. The full variable domain, completed using reference TRBV2 and TRBJ1-2, is EPEVTQTPSHQVTQMGQEVILRCVPISNHLYFYWYRQILGQKVEFLVSFYNNEISEKSEIFDDQFSVERPDGSNFTLKIRSTKLEDSAMYFCASSGTGVIYGYTFGSGTRLTVV.

The rearrangement joins TRBV7-9 to TRBJ2-1, with 13 bases aligning to TRBD2. The CDR3 spans 16 residues. CDR1 SEHNR and CDR2 FQNEAQ come from the germline V gene (reference sequence). V was clipped by 4 bases and J by 6 bases; unmatched bases: 6. CDR3 region: CASSSLGLAGFNEQFF. DNA of the CDR3: TGTGCCAGCAGCTCCCTGGGACTAGCGGGATTCAATGAGCAGTTCTTC.

This clone has a handful of counts. The J gene is TRBJ1-5, the V gene TRBV10-3; TRBD1 matches 7 bases. Germline values: CDR1 ENHRY, CDR2 SYGVKD. Germline trimming cut 3 bases from V and 5 bases from J; bases unmatched to any gene: 4. This CDR3 contains 14 residues. CDR3 DNA sequence: TGTGCCATCAGTGAAAGGGGGCGCGATCAGCCCCAGCATTTT. Translation gives CAISERGRDQPQHF.

A word on this clone: The junction and the germline gene differ at one end; a read error may be behind it. The chain carries TRBV12-3 or TRBV12-4 and TRBJ1-2, with TRBD1 matching over 8 bases. The CDR3 spans 13 residues. In DNA, the CDR3 is TGTGCCAGCAGTTTATGGGGGACAGGTGGACACGCCTTC. This gives the protein CASSLWGTGGHAF.

The chain employs TRBV11-3 and TRBJ1-1; 7 bases are a match to TRBD1. CDR1 is SGHNT, CDR2 YENEEA, per germline. V lost 2 bases to trimming and J lost 5 bases; unmatched junction nucleotides: 2. The CDR3 is 13 amino acids. Here the CDR3 reads CASSLYRGTEAFF. CDR3 coding DNA: TGTGCCAGCAGCTTATACAGGGGAACTGAAGCTTTCTTT.

The chain recombines TRBV6-5 with TRBJ1-4; D is uncertain. Germline V gene data show CDR1 as MNHEY and CDR2 as SVGAGI. V dropped 6 bases and J dropped 3 bases, with 14 bases sitting between them. This CDR3 is 15 amino acids long. The CDR3 region has the DNA TGTGCCAGCAGCGTCGAGCGGGTGTCTAATGAAAAACTGTTTTTT. Residues: CASSVERVSNEKLFF.

The chain uses TRBV2 and TRBJ1-5, with D possibly being TRBD1 (5 bases). Germline-derived CDR1 and CDR2 are SNHLY and FYNNEI. This CDR3 contains 15 residues. The ends were cut back, 3 bases at V and 1 base at J, with 10 bases in the middle. In DNA form, the CDR3 reads TGTGCCAGCAGTGACCGGGGGGTAAGCAATCAGCCCCAGCATTTT. It translates to CASSDRGVSNQPQHF.